A single sample gave rise to the 2 T cell receptor beta chains below, sequenced in a study of blood T cell repertoires in COVID-19. TCRdb keeps only in-frame clones here, not all; method: immunoSEQ multiplex PCR. Of 200,000 to 250,000 clones in the sample, about 85% are singletons; the top ten hold just over 2.5%. The sample comprised PBMCs or T cells enriched from blood (not recorded which). The receptors shown here come from a woman aged 25-40 years who had recovered from COVID-19.

V and J are TRBV6-6 and TRBJ1-2; the D is unclear. With 6 bases removed from V and 8 bases from J, the gap between germline ends came to 7 bases. CDR1 and CDR2 from the germline V gene are MNHNY and SVGAGI (reference sequence). CDR3 length: 10 amino acids. The CDR3: CASRLNGYTF. CDR3 coding DNA: TGTGCCAGCAGACTAAACGGCTACACCTTC.

The chain uses TRBV7-2 and TRBJ2-7, with 8 positions matching TRBD1. CDR3 length: 15 residues. Trimming took 4 bases from V and 2 from J; bases not matched to a gene: 7. CDR1 and CDR2 from the germline V gene are SGHTA and FQGNSA. This chain's CDR3 is CASSSDRGSTYEQYF. The CDR3, as DNA: TGTGCCAGCAGCTCCGACAGGGGATCCACCTACGAGCAGTACTTC.